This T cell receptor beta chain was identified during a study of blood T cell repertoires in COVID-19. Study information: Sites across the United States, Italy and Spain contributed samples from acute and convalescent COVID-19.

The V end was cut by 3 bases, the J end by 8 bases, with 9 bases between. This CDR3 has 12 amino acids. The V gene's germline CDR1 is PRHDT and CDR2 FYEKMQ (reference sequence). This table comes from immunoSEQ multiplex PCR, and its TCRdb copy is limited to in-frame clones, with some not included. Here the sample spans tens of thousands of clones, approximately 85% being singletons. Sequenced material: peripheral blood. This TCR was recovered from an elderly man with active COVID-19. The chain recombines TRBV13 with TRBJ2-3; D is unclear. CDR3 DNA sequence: TGTGCCAGCAGCTTCTCGCGTGGTACGCAGTATTTT. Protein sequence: CASSFSRGTQYF.